Described below is a single T cell receptor (beta chain) sequence and its context. The repertoire was sequenced with immunoSEQ multiplex PCR; TCRdb's copy has only in-frame clones and lacks some. The table includes about 64,000 clones, approximately 90% detected once. Germline V lookup: CDR1 MDHEN, CDR2 SYDVKM. Trimming took off 4 bases at V and 0 bases at J, with 7 bases between the two ends. CDR3 size: 15 residues. The sample comes from a study of OX40 agonist ivuxolimab in advanced cancers. Study in general: The eligibility criteria allowed prior anti-PD-1, anti-PD-L1 or anti-CTLA-4 therapy, and about 40% had some.

The chain has TRBV28 and TRBJ2-6; no firm D call. The receptor was derived from an adult with an advanced solid tumor such as melanoma, head and neck, liver or kidney cancer. The input for sequencing was CD4+ or CD8+ T cells sorted from blood, taken in a trial of the OX40 agonist ivuxolimab. The CDR3 here is CASSSRSSGANVLTF. The CDR3 bases are TGTGCCAGCAGTTCGCGGTCCTCTGGGGCCAACGTCCTGACTTTC.